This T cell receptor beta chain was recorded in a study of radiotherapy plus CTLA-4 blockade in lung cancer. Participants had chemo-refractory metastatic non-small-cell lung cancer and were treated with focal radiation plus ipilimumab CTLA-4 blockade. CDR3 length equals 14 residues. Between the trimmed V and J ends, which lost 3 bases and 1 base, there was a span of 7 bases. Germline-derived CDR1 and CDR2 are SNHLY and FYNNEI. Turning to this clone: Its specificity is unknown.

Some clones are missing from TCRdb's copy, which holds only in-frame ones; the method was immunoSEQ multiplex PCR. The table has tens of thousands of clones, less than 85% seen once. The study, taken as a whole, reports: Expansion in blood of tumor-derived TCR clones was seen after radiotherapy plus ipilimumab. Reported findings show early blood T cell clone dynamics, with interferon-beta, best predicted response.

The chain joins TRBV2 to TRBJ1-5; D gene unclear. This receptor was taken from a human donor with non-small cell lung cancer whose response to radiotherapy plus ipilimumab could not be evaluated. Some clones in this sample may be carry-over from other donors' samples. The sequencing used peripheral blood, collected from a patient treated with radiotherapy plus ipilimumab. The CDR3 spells CASSDRQSNQPQHF. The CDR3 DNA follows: TGTGCCAGCAGTGACCGTCAGAGCAATCAGCCCCAGCATTTT.